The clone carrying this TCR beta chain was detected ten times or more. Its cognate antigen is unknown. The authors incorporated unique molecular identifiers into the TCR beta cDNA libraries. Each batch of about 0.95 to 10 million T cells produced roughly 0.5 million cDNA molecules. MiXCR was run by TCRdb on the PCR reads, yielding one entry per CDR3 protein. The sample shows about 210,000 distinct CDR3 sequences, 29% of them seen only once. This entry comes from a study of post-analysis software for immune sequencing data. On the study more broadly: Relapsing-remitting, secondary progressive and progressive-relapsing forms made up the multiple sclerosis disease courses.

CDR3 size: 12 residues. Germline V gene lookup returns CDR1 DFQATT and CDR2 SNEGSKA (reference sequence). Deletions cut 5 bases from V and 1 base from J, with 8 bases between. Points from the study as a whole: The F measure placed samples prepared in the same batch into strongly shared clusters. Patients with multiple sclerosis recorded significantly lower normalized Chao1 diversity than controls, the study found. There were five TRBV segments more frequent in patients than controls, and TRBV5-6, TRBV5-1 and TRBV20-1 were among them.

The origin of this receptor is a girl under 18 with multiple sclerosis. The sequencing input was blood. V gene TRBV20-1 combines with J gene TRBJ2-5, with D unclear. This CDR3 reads CSAPAPQETQYF. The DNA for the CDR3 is TGCAGTGCTCCCGCCCCCCAAGAGACCCAGTACTTC.